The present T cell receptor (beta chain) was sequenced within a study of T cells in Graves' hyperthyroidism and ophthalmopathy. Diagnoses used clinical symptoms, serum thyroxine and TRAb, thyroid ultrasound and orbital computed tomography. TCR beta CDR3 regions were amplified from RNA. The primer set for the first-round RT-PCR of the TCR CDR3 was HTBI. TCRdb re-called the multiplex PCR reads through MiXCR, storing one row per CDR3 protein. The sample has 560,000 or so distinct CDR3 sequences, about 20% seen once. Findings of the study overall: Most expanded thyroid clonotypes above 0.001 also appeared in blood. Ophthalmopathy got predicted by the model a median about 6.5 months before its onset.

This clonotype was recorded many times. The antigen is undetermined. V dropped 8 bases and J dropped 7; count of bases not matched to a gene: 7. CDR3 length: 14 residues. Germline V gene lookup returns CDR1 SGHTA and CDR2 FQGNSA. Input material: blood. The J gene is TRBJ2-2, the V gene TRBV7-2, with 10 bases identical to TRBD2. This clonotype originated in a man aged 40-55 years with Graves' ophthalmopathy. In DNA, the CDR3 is TGTGCCAGCTCGGTAGCGGGAGGAGGCGGGGAGCTGTTTTTT. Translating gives CASSVAGGGGELFF.